The next 28 T cell receptor beta chains were all read from a single sample in a study of T cell responses to AZD1222 COVID-19 vaccine (dated by TCRdb to 2020 to 2023). The sample's time point label, decoded: about 28 days (+/-7) after the second vaccine dose. The library relied on the immunoSEQ multiplex PCR assay. Not all clones reach the TCRdb copy of this immuneACCESS table, which keeps in-frame sequences only. Checked studies attribute under half of the gap to unresolved V genes and leave the rest unexplained. The sample table shows over 130,000 clones, and around 94% are seen once. The ten biggest clones cover 9.3% of the sample. The sample consisted of peripheral blood, taken 28 days after the second AZD1222 dose. The origin of the receptors is an adult who received the AZD1222 COVID-19 vaccine.

This clone is a singleton in its sample. The V call is TRBV5-6, the J call TRBJ2-5; the match to TRBD2 covers 7 bases. The CDR3 contains 15 residues. The germline gives CDR1 SGHDT, CDR2 YYEEEE. Trimming at V came to 4 bases and at J to 2 bases, leaving 8 bases not matched to a gene. The chain's CDR3 is CASSLGGSGQETQYF. CDR3 sequence (DNA): TGTGCCAGCAGCCTGGGGGGGTCTGGGCAAGAGACCCAGTACTTC.

The chain is built from TRBV25-1 and TRBJ1-1, with D possibly matching TRBD1 (5 bases). Trimming removed 10 bases from V and 0 bases from J, with 12 bases in between. This CDR3 contains 13 residues. From germline, CDR1 is MGHDK and CDR2 SYGVNS. The CDR3 DNA reads TGTGCCACCGAGACAGACATGAACACTGAAGCTTTCTTT. Translated: CATETDMNTEAFF.

CDR3 region: CASSSWFGRIANTGELFF. Here the CDR3 DNA reads TGTGCCAGCAGCTCCTGGTTCGGAAGAATCGCGAACACCGGGGAGCTGTTTTTT. The chain links TRBV11-2 to TRBJ2-2, with D uncertain. This CDR3 has 18 residues. V lost 4 bases and J lost 0, with 18 bases in between. Germline V gene sequence: CDR1 SGHAT, CDR2 FQNNGV. Supplemented by reference TRBV11-2 and TRBJ2-2, the full variable domain reads EAGVAQSPRYKIIEKRQSVAFWCNPISGHATLYWYQQILGQGPKLLIQFQNNGVVDDSQLPKDRFSAERLKGVDSTLKIQPAKLEDSAVYLCASSSWFGRIANTGELFFGEGSRLTVL.

This clone was seen a handful of times. CDR3 sequence: CASSLLGSRLFF. Here the CDR3 DNA reads TGTGCCAGCAGCTTGTTGGGGTCTCGGCTGTTTTTT. The V call is TRBV5-8, the J call TRBJ1-4; D is unresolved. The germline V and J ends were trimmed by 1 base and 14 bases, with 12 bases remaining between them. The CDR3 contains 12 residues. Germline V gives CDR1 SGHTS, CDR2 YDEGEE.

The chain recombines TRBV10-3 with TRBJ1-2; D call uncertain. The CDR3 runs 13 residues. V was shortened by 2 bases and J by 4 bases, with 8 bases between the two germline ends. Germline CDR1 and CDR2: ENHRY and SYGVKD. This CDR3 reads CAISEGLFYGYTF. CDR3 nucleotides: TGTGCCATCAGTGAGGGGCTGTTCTATGGCTACACCTTC.

The rearrangement joins TRBV5-4 to TRBJ2-2, with D perhaps TRBD1 or TRBD2 (5 bases each). The CDR3 sequence is 16 residues long. Germline lookup yields CDR1 SGHNT and CDR2 YYREEE (reference sequence). Trimming left V 4 bases short and J 3 bases short, with 16 bases between. The CDR3 spells CASSHGRRGDTGELFF. CDR3 in DNA: TGTGCCAGCAGCCACGGACGGAGAGGGGACACCGGGGAGCTGTTTTTT.

The chain uses TRBV2 and TRBJ1-2, with unresolved D. The germline V gene has CDR1 SNHLY and CDR2 FYNNEI. The germline V and J ends were trimmed by 3 bases and 7 bases, with 12 bases remaining between them. The CDR3 extends over 13 amino acids. CDR3 residues: CASSDEPSAGYTF. The CDR3 bases are TGTGCCAGCAGTGATGAACCTTCGGCTGGCTACACCTTC.

The rearrangement uses TRBV9 and TRBJ2-5, with a weak D call TRBD1 (5 bases). The CDR3 extends over 15 amino acids. CDR1 is SGDLS, CDR2 YYNGEE, per germline. V was cut by 2 bases and J by 7 bases, with 18 bases left in between. CDR3 coding DNA: TGTGCCAGCAGCGTCGGGTTGGGGCTAGAAGGGACCCAGTACTTC. Its translation is CASSVGLGLEGTQYF.

This chain connects TRBV11-3 to TRBJ1-1; no clear D gene. Trimming removed 2 bases at V and 4 bases at J, with 11 bases between. The CDR3 is made up of 14 amino acids. Germline CDR1 reads SGHNT; CDR2 reads YENEEA. In DNA, the CDR3 is TGTGCCAGCAGCTTATCCCCCCGGGGCACTGAAGCTTTCTTT. Translating it yields CASSLSPRGTEAFF.

The genes are TRBV15 and TRBJ1-5; D is ambiguous. Trimming left V 2 bases short and J 1 base short, with 18 bases between. CDR1 is LNHNV and CDR2 is YYDKDF in the germline V gene (reference sequence). CDR3 length equals 18 residues. The CDR3 DNA is TGTGCCACCAGCAGAAAGCTCTTTGGCAACCGAAGCAATCAGCCCCAGCATTTT. It yields the protein CATSRKLFGNRSNQPQHF.

This chain links TRBV7-3 with TRBJ1-5, with TRBD1 identical over 9 bases. This CDR3 comprises 18 residues. The V segment lost 1 base and the J segment 9 bases; nucleotides outside the gene matches: 16. Looked up from germline, CDR1 is SGHTA and CDR2 is FQGTGA. This chain's CDR3 is CASSLRSGGQGSLLPQHF. The CDR3 region has the DNA TGTGCCAGCAGCTTAAGGTCCGGGGGACAGGGTAGTTTATTGCCCCAGCATTTT.

The rearrangement links TRBV6-2 or TRBV6-3 to TRBJ2-5; D might be TRBD1 or TRBD2, each matching 5 bases. CDR3 size: 16 residues. V lost 6 bases and J 2 bases, leaving 19 bases between the germline ends. CDR1 and CDR2 (germline): MNHEY, SVGEGT. DNA for the CDR3: TGTGCCAGCAGCACCCCCCGGGGCTCCGCTCAAGAGACCCAGTACTTC. Translation: CASSTPRGSAQETQYF.

This chain connects TRBV10-3 to TRBJ2-2; 9 nucleotides align to TRBD2. Germline CDR1 reads ENHRY; CDR2 reads SYGVKD. The CDR3 is 16 amino acids. Unmatched junction bases numbered 9, after V lost 10 bases and J lost 0 bases. This CDR3 is CATTTLAGANTGELFF. CDR3 DNA sequence: TGTGCCACAACGACTTTAGCGGGAGCGAACACCGGGGAGCTGTTTTTT.

The rearrangement uses TRBV6-5 and TRBJ1-2; D gene ambiguous. Germline loops: CDR1 MNHEY, CDR2 SVGAGI. CDR3 length: 13 amino acids. V gave up 5 bases and J gave up 5 bases, with 12 bases separating them. The DNA of the CDR3 is TGTGCCAGCAGTCCCGGACGGTCTTATGGCTACACCTTC. Amino acids: CASSPGRSYGYTF.

The V gene is TRBV7-6, the J gene TRBJ2-3; no clear D gene. The germline CDR1 and CDR2 sequences are SGHVS and FNYEAQ. This CDR3 is built from 14 residues. Trimming removed 0 bases at V and 4 bases at J, with 8 bases between. The CDR3 nucleotides read TGTGCCAGCAGCTTAGCGGGTTTCTCAGATACGCAGTATTTT. Translated, it gives CASSLAGFSDTQYF.

The rearrangement links TRBV4-2 to TRBJ1-2, with 7 bases aligning to TRBD1. The CDR3 has 14 residues. Germline V gene data show CDR1 as LGHNA and CDR2 as YNFKEQ. J lost 7 bases, V lost 0 bases, and 5 bases had no gene match. The CDR3 sequence: CASSQETGAGGYTF. CDR3 nucleotides: TGTGCCAGCAGCCAAGAAACAGGGGCAGGTGGCTACACCTTC.

This clone was found once. V is TRBV4-1 and J is TRBJ2-5; a possible D gene is TRBD2 (5 bases). The germline CDR1 and CDR2 sequences are MGHRA and YSYEKL. This CDR3 has 14 residues. Trimming cost V 5 bases and J 1 base, with 11 bases left between them. Written as DNA, the CDR3 is TGCGCCAGCAGCACTCGAGGACTCCAAGAGACCCAGTACTTC. Encoded protein: CASSTRGLQETQYF.

The chain recombines TRBV7-9 with TRBJ2-2; D not resolved. Germline CDR1 is SEHNR and CDR2 is FQNEAQ (reference sequence). V was cut by 5 bases and J by 2 bases, with 3 bases left in between. This CDR3 is 12 amino acids long. CDR3 coding DNA: TGTGCCAGCAGCGGAAACACCGGGGAGCTGTTTTTT. Translation gives CASSGNTGELFF.

In DNA, the CDR3 is TGTGCCAACGGCCCGGGACAGGGGACCCATGGCTACACCTTC. It yields the protein CANGPGQGTHGYTF. The rearrangement links TRBV30 to TRBJ1-2; 10 bases line up with TRBD1. V lost 8 bases and J lost 6; bases outside the gene matches: 12. The CDR3 length is 14 residues. Germline CDR1 GTSNPN, CDR2 SVGIG (reference sequence).

J is TRBJ1-6 and V is TRBV28; D not certain. Germline V gene sequence: CDR1 MDHEN, CDR2 SYDVKM. The CDR3 runs to 13 residues. V lost 2 bases and J lost 9, with 8 bases in between. CDR3 in DNA: TGTGCCAGCAGTTTAAAGTTCGGTTCACCCCTCCACTTT. Residues: CASSLKFGSPLHF.

V and J are TRBV3-1 (or the pseudogene TRBV3-2) and TRBJ1-2; 8 nucleotides match TRBD1. The CDR3 totals 15 residues. With V trimmed by 2 bases and J by 4 bases, 6 bases remained unmatched. Germline V CDR1 and CDR2: LGHDT, YNNKEL (reference sequence). CDR3 residues: CASSQRQGPCYGYTF. CDR3 DNA sequence: TGTGCCAGCAGCCAACGACAGGGGCCTTGCTATGGCTACACCTTC.

J is TRBJ2-7 and V is TRBV19; TRBD2 is a possible D gene (6 bases). The CDR3 consists of 14 residues. Germline CDR1 and CDR2: LNHDA and SQIVND (reference sequence). V dropped 5 bases and J dropped 6 bases, with 17 bases sitting between them. For the CDR3, the DNA is TGTGCCAGTAGTGAGGGGTGGAGGGGAGGCGAGCAGTACTTC. Protein sequence: CASSEGWRGGEQYF. Drawing the rest from reference TRBV19 and TRBJ2-7, the complete variable domain is DGGITQSPKYLFRKEGQNVTLSCEQNLNHDAMYWYRQDPGQGLRLIYYSQIVNDFQKGDIAEGYSVSREKKESFPLTVTSAQKNPTAFYLCASSEGWRGGEQYFGPGTRLTVT.

J is TRBJ1-4 and V is TRBV5-4; D remains ambiguous. The V gene lost 4 bases and the J gene lost 2 bases, with 15 bases spanning the gap. Germline V gives CDR1 SGHNT, CDR2 YYREEE (reference sequence). The CDR3 is 16 residues long. CDR3 coding DNA: TGTGCCAGCAGCGCAAGGGCCGGGGTGACTAATGAAAAACTGTTTTTT. Amino acid sequence: CASSARAGVTNEKLFF.

This chain links TRBV2 with TRBJ1-2; 7 bases match TRBD1. Trimming took 3 bases from V and 5 from J; bases not matched to a gene: 9. Germline V gene lookup returns CDR1 SNHLY and CDR2 FYNNEI. The CDR3 contains 15 residues. CDR3 sequence (DNA): TGTGCCAGCAGTGAGGGGAGCGGGACAGCTTATGGCTACACCTTC. It yields the protein CASSEGSGTAYGYTF.

The chain has TRBV30 and TRBJ1-1; D uncertain. V lost 3 bases to trimming and J lost 6 bases, with 8 bases between them. The CDR3 contains 11 residues. Per the germline V gene, CDR1 is GTSNPN and CDR2 is SVGIG (reference sequence). The CDR3 loop reads CAWSADSEAFF. Written as DNA, the CDR3 is TGTGCCTGGAGCGCCGACTCTGAAGCTTTCTTT. Drawing the rest from reference TRBV30 and TRBJ1-1, the complete variable domain is SQTIHQWPATLVQPVGSPLSLECTVEGTSNPNLYWYRQAAGRGLQLLFYSVGIGQISSEVPQNLSASRPQDRQFILSSKKLLLSDSGFYLCAWSADSEAFFGQGTRLTVV.

The DNA of the CDR3 is TGTGCCAGCAGCTTCCTTGTGGAGAGCACTGAAGCTTTCTTT. Its protein product is CASSFLVESTEAFF. The V gene is TRBV9, the J gene TRBJ1-1; D is ambiguous. Germline CDR1 SGDLS, CDR2 YYNGEE. This CDR3 is built from 14 residues. V was cut by 4 bases and J by 4 bases, with 14 bases left in between.

The V gene is TRBV6-2 or TRBV6-3, the J gene TRBJ2-5, with D unresolved. Germline V CDR1 and CDR2: MNHEY, SVGEGT. This CDR3 is built from 14 residues. Trimming stripped 4 bases from V and 5 bases from J, with 14 bases between. CDR3 nucleotides: TGTGCCAGCAGTTCGTCCAAAAGGGTCGAGACCCAGTACTTC. It encodes CASSSSKRVETQYF.

The chain joins TRBV19 to TRBJ2-1, with 10 positions matching TRBD2. The germline V gene has CDR1 LNHDA and CDR2 SQIVND (reference sequence). The CDR3 spans 15 residues. Trimming removed 6 bases from V and 4 bases from J; junction bases left unmatched: 6. DNA of the CDR3: TGTGCCAGTAGGGCTAGCGGGAGCCTTTACAATGAGCAGTTCTTC. Its translation: CASRASGSLYNEQFF.